This TCR beta chain was identified in a study of T cell repertoires and HLA-DP antigens (dated by TCRdb to the late 2010s). As for the study more broadly: The study used an in vitro model of CD4+ T cell alloreactivity in which transduced HeLa cells presented allogeneic HLA-DP. The two alloantigens modelled structurally similar versus dissimilar alloantigens, differing from self at one and approximately 11 peptide-binding groove amino acids, respectively. Of the three donors, two were male and one was female, and their ages ranged from the 18-to-29 age band up to the 60-to-69 age band. The average DNA input was roughly 0.2 ug for sorted CD137+CD4+ samples versus around 1.2 ug for pre-culture CD4+ samples. On the study overall, not on this receptor specifically: Clonality of sorted CD137+ cells was similar against both alloantigens (around 0.41) and much higher than in pre-culture samples (roughly 0.038). Limitations included only a few donors, a non-physiological HeLa antigen-presenting system, and the use of total CD4+ responder cells. The naive and memory CD4+ repertoires were not analysed as separate populations. Clones undetected before culture had an average cumulative frequency of approximately 37% against one allele and over 45% against the other.

The immunoSEQ multiplex PCR, with forward primers for 54 TRBV segments and reverse primers for 13 TRBJ segments, was used to amplify TCRB CDR3 regions. Pre-culture CD4+ samples were sequenced at deep resolution with a target of more than 150,000 T cell genomes. Amplicons were sequenced on an Illumina HiSeq System, producing 87 bp reads covering the CDR3. On the authors' methods: PCR and sequencing errors in the reads were corrected, and alignment to IMGT reference sequences was used to define CDR3 regions. Template and unique rearrangement counts were estimated using synthetic template pools. Clonality was calculated as 1 minus Pielou's evenness. The Daley-Smith estimator was used to estimate richness. Morisita's index served as the measure of repertoire overlap. A clone counted as low-abundance if it appeared in cultured samples but went undetected in the pre-culture repertoire of the same donor. Drawn from immuneACCESS, this table holds only the in-frame rearrangements with V and J called that TCRdb kept. Clones are partly lost; checked studies trace under half to an unresolved V gene and leave the rest unexplained. The V and J calls and clone size come from that table; D and trimming were worked out from the DNA. The sample contains approximately 100,000 clones, approximately 89% of them found a single time. 1.5% to 2% of the sample is in the top ten clones.

About this clone: Its antigen is currently not known. Base qualities are not provided; no much larger clone lies one nucleotide away.

Magnetic bead negative selection was used to isolate untouched CD4+ T cells from Ficoll-separated PBMC, with purity averaging about 98%. Using magnetic beads, untouched CD4+ T cells were isolated from Ficoll-separated PBMC at about 98% purity, with only negligible CD8+ contamination. Peripheral blood mononuclear cells came from the buffy coats of a few healthy blood donors, who served as the study's donors. CMV seronegative status was shared by all three donors. The DNeasy Blood & Tissue Kit was used for extraction of genomic DNA. Genomic DNA from sorted CD137+CD4+ cells and from pre-culture CD4+ baseline samples of each subject was subjected to TCRB sequencing. The sample taken for sequencing was CD4+ T cells from PBMCs. The origin of this receptor is a man over 45 in good health and CMV-seronegative.

The CDR3 protein is CASSAEDTQYF. The nucleotides read TGTGCCAGCAGCGCAGAAGATACGCAGTATTTT. The rearranged chain carries TRBV9 and TRBJ2-3; a confident D gene designation cannot be given. The junction carries 4 bases between V and J, which are trimmed by 3 bases and 5 bases respectively. CDR1 SGDLS and CDR2 YYNGEE were looked up in the germline V gene. The CDR3 has 11 amino acids, counting the end cysteine and phenylalanine. The entry retains the CDR3 DNA only, 33 bases that are in frame from base 1.